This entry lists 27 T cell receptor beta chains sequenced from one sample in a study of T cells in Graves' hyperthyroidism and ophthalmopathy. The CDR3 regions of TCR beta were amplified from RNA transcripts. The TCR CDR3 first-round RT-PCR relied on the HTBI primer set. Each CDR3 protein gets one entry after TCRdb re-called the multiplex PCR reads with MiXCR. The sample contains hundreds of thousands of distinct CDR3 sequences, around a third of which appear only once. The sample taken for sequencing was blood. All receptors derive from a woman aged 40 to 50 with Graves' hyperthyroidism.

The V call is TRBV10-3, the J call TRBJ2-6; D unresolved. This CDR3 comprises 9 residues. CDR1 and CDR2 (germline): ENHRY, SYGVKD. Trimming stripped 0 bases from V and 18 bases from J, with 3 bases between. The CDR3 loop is CAISESRTF. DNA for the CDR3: TGTGCCATCAGTGAGTCTCGGACTTTC.

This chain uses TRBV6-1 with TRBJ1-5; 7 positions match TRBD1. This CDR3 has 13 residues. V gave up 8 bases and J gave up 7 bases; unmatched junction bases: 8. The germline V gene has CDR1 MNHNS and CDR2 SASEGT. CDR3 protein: CASERQGEQPQHF. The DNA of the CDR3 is TGTGCCAGCGAGAGACAGGGTGAACAGCCCCAGCATTTT.

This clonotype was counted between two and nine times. CDR3 bases: TGTGCCAGCAGCTTATCCGGTGGGGAACTGACTGAAGCTTTCTTT. It encodes CASSLSGGELTEAFF. J is TRBJ1-1 and V is TRBV7-3; D call uncertain. CDR1 and CDR2 from the germline V gene are SGHTA and FQGTGA. Deletions cut 2 bases from V and 5 bases from J, with 15 bases between. The CDR3 sequence is 15 residues long.

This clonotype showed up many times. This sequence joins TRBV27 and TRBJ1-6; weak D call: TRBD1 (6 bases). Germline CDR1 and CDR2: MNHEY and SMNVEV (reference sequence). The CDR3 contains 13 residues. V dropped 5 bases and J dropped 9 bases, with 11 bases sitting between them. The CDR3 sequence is CASSQRTVSPLHF. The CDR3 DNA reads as TGTGCCAGCAGTCAGAGGACAGTTTCACCCCTCCACTTT.

The DNA for the CDR3 is TGTGCCAGCAGTTTATGGGAAAGCAATCAGCCCCAGCATTTT. Amino acids: CASSLWESNQPQHF. The rearrangement links TRBV12-3 or TRBV12-4 to TRBJ1-5; no clear D. The CDR3 covers 14 residues. V was clipped by 2 bases and J by 1 base, with 6 bases between them.

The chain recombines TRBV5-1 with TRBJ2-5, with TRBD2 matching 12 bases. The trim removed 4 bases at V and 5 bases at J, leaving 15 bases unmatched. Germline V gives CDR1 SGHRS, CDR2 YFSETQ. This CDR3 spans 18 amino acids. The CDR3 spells CASSQDVLAGGWLETQYF. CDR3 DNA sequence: TGCGCCAGCAGCCAAGATGTCCTAGCGGGGGGGTGGTTGGAGACCCAGTACTTC.

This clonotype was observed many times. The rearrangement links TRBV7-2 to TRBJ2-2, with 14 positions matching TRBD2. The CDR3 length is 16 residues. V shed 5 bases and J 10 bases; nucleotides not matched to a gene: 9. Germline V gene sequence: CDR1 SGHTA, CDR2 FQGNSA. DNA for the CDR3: TGTGCCAGCAGCCTAGGGGGACTAGCGGGAGATGAGGAGCTGTTTTTT. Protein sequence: CASSLGGLAGDEELFF.

CDR3 nucleotide sequence: TGTGCCAGCAGCTTAGTCGGGGTTTCCTCCTACAATGAGCAGTTCTTC. Amino acids: CASSLVGVSSYNEQFF. V gene TRBV11-2 combines with J gene TRBJ2-5, with D possibly matching TRBD2 (5 bases). With the DNA end fitting TRBJ2-1 better, the J assignment may be wrong. The CDR3 runs 16 residues. Per the germline V gene, CDR1 is SGHAT and CDR2 is FQNNGV.

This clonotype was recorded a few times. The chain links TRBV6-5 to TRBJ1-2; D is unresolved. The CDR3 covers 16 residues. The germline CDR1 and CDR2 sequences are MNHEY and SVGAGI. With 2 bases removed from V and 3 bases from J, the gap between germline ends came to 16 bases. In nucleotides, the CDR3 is TGTGCCAGCAGTTACCAGTTTCGATGGTTAGACTATGGCTACACCTTC. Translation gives CASSYQFRWLDYGYTF.

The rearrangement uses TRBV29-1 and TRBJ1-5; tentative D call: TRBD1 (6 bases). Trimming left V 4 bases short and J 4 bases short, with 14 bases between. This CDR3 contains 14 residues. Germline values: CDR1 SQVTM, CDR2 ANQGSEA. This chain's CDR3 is CSVGSGGLNQPQHF. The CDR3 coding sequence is TGCAGCGTTGGGAGTGGGGGGCTTAATCAGCCCCAGCATTTT. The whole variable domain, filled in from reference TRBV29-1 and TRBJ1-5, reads SAVISQKPSRDICQRGTSLTIQCQVDSQVTMMFWYRQQPGQSLTLIATANQGSEATYESGFVIDKFPISRPNLTFSTLTVSNMSPEDSSIYLCSVGSGGLNQPQHFGDGTRLSIL.

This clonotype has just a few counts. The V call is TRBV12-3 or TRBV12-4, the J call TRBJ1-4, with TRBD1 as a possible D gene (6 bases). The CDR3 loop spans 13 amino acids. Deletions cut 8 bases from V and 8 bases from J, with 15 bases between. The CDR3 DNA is TGTGCCAGCGGCACGACAGGAGACGAAAAACTGTTTTTT. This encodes CASGTTGDEKLFF.

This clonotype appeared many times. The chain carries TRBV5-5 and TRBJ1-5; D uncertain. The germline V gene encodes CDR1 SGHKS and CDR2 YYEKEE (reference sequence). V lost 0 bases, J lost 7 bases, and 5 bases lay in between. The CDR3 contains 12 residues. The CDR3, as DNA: TGTGCCAGCAGCTTGGACACCCAGCCCCAGCATTTT. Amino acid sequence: CASSLDTQPQHF.

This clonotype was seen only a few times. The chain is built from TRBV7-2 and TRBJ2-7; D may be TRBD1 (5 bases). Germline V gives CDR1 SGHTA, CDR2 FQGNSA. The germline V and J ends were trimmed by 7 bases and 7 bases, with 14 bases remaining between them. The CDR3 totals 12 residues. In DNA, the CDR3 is TGTGCCAGCATCGGCAGGGAAAGGGAGCAGTACTTC. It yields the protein CASIGREREQYF.

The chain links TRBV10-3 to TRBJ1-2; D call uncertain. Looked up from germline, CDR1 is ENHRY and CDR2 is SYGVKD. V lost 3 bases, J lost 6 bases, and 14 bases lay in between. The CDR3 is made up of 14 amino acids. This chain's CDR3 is CAISEVQDFNGYTF. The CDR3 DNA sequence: TGTGCCATCAGTGAAGTGCAGGATTTCAATGGCTACACCTTC.

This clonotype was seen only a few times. The CDR3 nucleotides read TGTGCCAGCAGCCCCCCGGGACGATCCAAAGAGACCCAGTACTTC. It specifies CASSPPGRSKETQYF. The chain couples TRBV4-2 to TRBJ2-5, with D perhaps matching TRBD1 or TRBD2 (5 bases each). With 4 bases removed from V and 3 bases from J, the gap between germline ends came to 15 bases. Germline lookup yields CDR1 LGHNA and CDR2 YNFKEQ. This CDR3 is built from 15 residues.

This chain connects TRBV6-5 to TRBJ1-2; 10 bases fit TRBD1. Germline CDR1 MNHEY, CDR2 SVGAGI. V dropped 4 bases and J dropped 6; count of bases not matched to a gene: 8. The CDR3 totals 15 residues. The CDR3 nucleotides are TGTGCCAGCAGTTCCCCGGACAGGGGGGGTGATGGCTACACCTTC. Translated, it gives CASSSPDRGGDGYTF.

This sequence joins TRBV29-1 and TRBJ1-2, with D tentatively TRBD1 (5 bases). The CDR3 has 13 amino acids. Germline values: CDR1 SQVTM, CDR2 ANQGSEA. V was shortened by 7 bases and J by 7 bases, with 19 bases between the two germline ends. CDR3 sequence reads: CSATGLAGAGYTF. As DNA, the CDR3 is TGCAGCGCTACGGGACTAGCGGGCGCTGGCTACACCTTC.

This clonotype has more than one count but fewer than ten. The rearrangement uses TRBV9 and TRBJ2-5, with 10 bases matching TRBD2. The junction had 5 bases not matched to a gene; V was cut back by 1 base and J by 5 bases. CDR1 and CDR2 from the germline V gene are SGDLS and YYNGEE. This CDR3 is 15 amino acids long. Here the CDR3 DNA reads TGTGCCAGCAGCGTAAGCGGGGGGGCCCTCGAGACCCAGTACTTC. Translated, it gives CASSVSGGALETQYF.

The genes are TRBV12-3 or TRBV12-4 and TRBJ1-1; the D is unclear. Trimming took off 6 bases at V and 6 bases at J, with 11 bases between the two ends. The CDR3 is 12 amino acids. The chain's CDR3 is CASSSISAEAFF. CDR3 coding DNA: TGTGCCAGCAGCTCAATTTCGGCTGAAGCTTTCTTT.

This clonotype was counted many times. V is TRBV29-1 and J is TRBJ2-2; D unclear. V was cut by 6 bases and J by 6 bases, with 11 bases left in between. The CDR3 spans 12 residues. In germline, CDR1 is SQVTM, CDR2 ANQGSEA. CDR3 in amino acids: CSVGPLPGELFF. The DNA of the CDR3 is TGCAGCGTCGGACCTCTTCCCGGGGAGCTGTTTTTT.

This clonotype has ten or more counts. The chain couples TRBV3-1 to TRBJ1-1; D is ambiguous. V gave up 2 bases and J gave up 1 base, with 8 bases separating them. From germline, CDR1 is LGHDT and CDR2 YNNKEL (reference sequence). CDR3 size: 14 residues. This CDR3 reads CASSQFAGNTEAFF. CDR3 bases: TGTGCCAGCAGCCAATTCGCAGGGAACACTGAAGCTTTCTTT. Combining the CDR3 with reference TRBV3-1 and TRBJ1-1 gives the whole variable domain DTAVSQTPKYLVTQMGNDKSIKCEQNLGHDTMYWYKQDSKKFLKIMFSYNNKELIINETVPNRFSPKSPDKAHLNLHINSLELGDSAVYFCASSQFAGNTEAFFGQGTRLTVV.

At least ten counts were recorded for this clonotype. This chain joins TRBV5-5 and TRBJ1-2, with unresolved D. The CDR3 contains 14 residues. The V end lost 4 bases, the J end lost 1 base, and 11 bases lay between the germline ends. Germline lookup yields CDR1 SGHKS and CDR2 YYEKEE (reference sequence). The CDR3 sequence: CASSTQRVNYGYTF. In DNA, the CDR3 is TGTGCCAGCAGCACGCAGAGGGTTAACTATGGCTACACCTTC. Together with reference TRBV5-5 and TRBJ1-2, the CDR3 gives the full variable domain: DAGVTQSPTHLIKTRGQQVTLRCSPISGHKSVSWYQQVLGQGPQFIFQYYEKEERGRGNFPDRFSARQFPNYSSELNVNALLLGDSALYLCASSTQRVNYGYTFGSGTRLTVV.

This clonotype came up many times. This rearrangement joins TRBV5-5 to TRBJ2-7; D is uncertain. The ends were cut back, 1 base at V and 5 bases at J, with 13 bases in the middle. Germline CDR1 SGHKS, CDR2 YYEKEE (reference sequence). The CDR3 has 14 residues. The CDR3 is CASSLYRLANEQYF. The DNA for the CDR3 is TGTGCCAGCAGCTTGTATAGGCTGGCCAACGAGCAGTACTTC.

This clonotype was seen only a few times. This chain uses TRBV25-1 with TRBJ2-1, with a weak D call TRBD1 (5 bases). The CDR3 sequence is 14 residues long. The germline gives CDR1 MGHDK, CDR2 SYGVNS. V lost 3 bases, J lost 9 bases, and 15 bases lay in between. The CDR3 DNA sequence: TGTGCCAGCAGTGAGGTCACAGGTTGGAGTGAGCAGTTCTTC. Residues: CASSEVTGWSEQFF.

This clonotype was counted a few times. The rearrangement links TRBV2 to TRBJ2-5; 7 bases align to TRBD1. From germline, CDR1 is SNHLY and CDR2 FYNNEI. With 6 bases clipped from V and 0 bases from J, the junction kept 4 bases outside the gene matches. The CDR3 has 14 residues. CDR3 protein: CASRPQGNQETQYF. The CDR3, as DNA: TGTGCCAGCAGGCCACAGGGGAACCAAGAGACCCAGTACTTC.

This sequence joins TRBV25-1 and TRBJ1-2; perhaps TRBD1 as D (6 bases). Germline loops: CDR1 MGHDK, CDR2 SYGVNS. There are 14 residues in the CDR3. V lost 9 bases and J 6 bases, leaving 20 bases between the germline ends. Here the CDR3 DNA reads TGTGCCAGTGCTACCGATGGGGGGCTTAATGGCTACACCTTC. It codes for CASATDGGLNGYTF.

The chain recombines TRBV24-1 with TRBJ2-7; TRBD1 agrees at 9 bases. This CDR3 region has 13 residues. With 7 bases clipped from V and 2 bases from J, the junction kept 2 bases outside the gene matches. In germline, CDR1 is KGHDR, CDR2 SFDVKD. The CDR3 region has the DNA TGTGCCACCAGGGGGACAGGGACCTACGAGCAGTACTTC. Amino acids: CATRGTGTYEQYF.